The next 3 T cell receptor beta chains were all read from a single sample in a study of shared clonotypes between healthy human individuals. Some clones are missing from TCRdb's copy, which holds only in-frame ones; the method was immunoSEQ multiplex PCR. The data contain 2 million to 2.5 million clones, roughly 94% of them seen just once; the ten biggest clones take up around 0.13%. Source material: naive CD4+ T cells sorted from blood. Regarding subset: CD45RA+ positively selected. The receptors originated from a man between 18 and 35 years old in good health.

This chain uses TRBV2 with TRBJ2-3; no firm D call. Germline values: CDR1 SNHLY, CDR2 FYNNEI. Trimming cost V 3 bases and J 0 bases, with 7 bases left between them. The CDR3 covers 14 residues. The CDR3 DNA sequence: TGTGCCAGCAGTGATAGTCAAAGCACAGATACGCAGTATTTT. It is translated as CASSDSQSTDTQYF.

For this clone: Other nucleotide sequences from this sample produce the same CDR3. The chain employs TRBV5-1 and TRBJ1-5; D might be TRBD1 (5 bases). The CDR3 is 14 residues long. Trimming removed 4 bases from V and 0 bases from J, with 8 bases in between. Germline lookup yields CDR1 SGHRS and CDR2 YFSETQ. The CDR3: CASSPGGSNQPQHF. The CDR3 region has the DNA TGCGCCAGCAGCCCGGGGGGTAGCAATCAGCCCCAGCATTTT.

With regard to this clone: At the DNA level, this CDR3 is encoded by other sequences in the same sample as well. Here the CDR3 reads CASSLGVNYEQYF. Written as DNA, the CDR3 is TGTGCCAGCAGCTTAGGAGTAAACTACGAGCAGTACTTC. The chain has TRBV7-2 and TRBJ2-7; D gene ambiguous. Germline CDR1 is SGHTA and CDR2 is FQGNSA. Trimming took 1 base from V and 3 from J, leaving 7 bases between them. This CDR3 contains 13 residues.